The subject of this entry is one T cell receptor (beta chain). The data derive from a study of OX40 agonist ivuxolimab in advanced cancers. Study summary: Hepatocellular carcinoma, melanoma, renal cell or head and neck cancer was diagnosed in the dose-escalation patients.

Blood was sampled at baseline, cycle 4 day 1, and cycle 7 day 1. V lost 2 bases to trimming and J lost 1 base, with 5 bases between them. In germline, CDR1 is SEHNR, CDR2 FQNEAQ (reference sequence). The CDR3 length is 13 residues. TCRdb's copy holds only in-frame clones and misses some; the assay was immunoSEQ multiplex PCR. Among fewer than 200,000 clones listed, approximately 94% were seen once. The specimen comprised CD4+ or CD8+ T cells sorted from blood, sampled in a trial of the OX40 agonist ivuxolimab. This sequence was found in an adult with an advanced solid tumor such as melanoma, head and neck, liver or kidney cancer. This chain links TRBV7-9 with TRBJ1-2; D unclear. CDR3 amino acids: CASSLSNNYGYTF. In DNA form, the CDR3 reads TGTGCCAGCAGCTTAAGTAATAACTATGGCTACACCTTC.